Listed below are T cell receptor beta chains from one sample, sequenced in a study of blood T cell repertoires in COVID-19. TCRdb's table, derived via immunoSEQ multiplex PCR, lists solely in-frame clones and lacks some. The data hold a few hundred thousand clones, with roughly nine tenths observed a single time. Sequenced material: PBMCs or T cells enriched from blood (not recorded which). Receptor source: a woman in her twenties or thirties who had recovered from COVID-19. The CDR3 runs from the conserved cysteine through the conserved F or W.

CDR3 protein: CASSKVAGDRPQHF
CDR3 length: 14
V gene: TRBV21-1
J gene: TRBJ1-5

CDR3 protein: CASSSTGSGNTIYF
CDR3 length: 14
V gene: TRBV6-5
J gene: TRBJ1-3

CDR3 protein: CSVEDRGRRGSTEAFF
CDR3 length: 16
V gene: TRBV29-1
J gene: TRBJ1-1

CDR3 protein: CASSLFRGIGNEKLFF
CDR3 length: 16
V gene: TRBV27
J gene: TRBJ1-4

CDR3 protein: CAWRAQATNYGYTF
CDR3 length: 14
V gene: TRBV30
J gene: TRBJ1-2

CDR3 protein: CASSLAYRDREDGYTF
CDR3 length: 16
V gene: TRBV7-9
J gene: TRBJ1-2

CDR3 protein: CASSRSFAGRSQETQYF
CDR3 length: 17
V gene: TRBV7-8
J gene: TRBJ2-5

CDR3 protein: CASSLVPFTTGSSYNEQFF
CDR3 length: 19
V gene: TRBV7-6
J gene: TRBJ2-1

CDR3 protein: CASSLLPGIRTDTQYF
CDR3 length: 16
V gene: TRBV28
J gene: TRBJ2-3

CDR3 protein: CASSDNVNTEAFF
CDR3 length: 13
V gene: TRBV6-2/TRBV6-3
J gene: TRBJ1-1

CDR3 protein: CASSFSRFSGNTIYF
CDR3 length: 15
V gene: TRBV7-9
J gene: TRBJ1-3

CDR3 protein: CASSLSSWETQYF
CDR3 length: 13
V gene: TRBV7-2
J gene: TRBJ2-5

CDR3 protein: CASSPTAGTGWNEAFF
CDR3 length: 16
V gene: TRBV4-1
J gene: TRBJ1-1

CDR3 protein: CAWRDRRTGNYGYTF
CDR3 length: 15
V gene: TRBV30
J gene: TRBJ1-2

CDR3 protein: CASSPGQGGYGYTF
CDR3 length: 14
V gene: TRBV5-4
J gene: TRBJ1-2

CDR3 protein: CASSLSGTGGFGGYTF
CDR3 length: 16
V gene: TRBV19
J gene: TRBJ1-2

CDR3 protein: CASSQDESGGGRSYEQYF
CDR3 length: 18
V gene: TRBV4-1
J gene: TRBJ2-7

CDR3 protein: CASRDLAPEAFF
CDR3 length: 12
V gene: TRBV19
J gene: TRBJ1-1

CDR3 protein: CASSLYVGNTIYF
CDR3 length: 13
V gene: TRBV5-5
J gene: TRBJ1-3

CDR3 protein: CASSTSTEAYGYTF
CDR3 length: 14
V gene: TRBV11-2
J gene: TRBJ1-2